These 6 T cell receptor beta chains were all obtained from the same sample, sequenced in a study of shared clonotypes between healthy human individuals. Produced via immunoSEQ multiplex PCR; TCRdb's table is partial and in-frame only. This table has roughly 1,000,000 clones, approximately 80% appearing once. Sequenced: memory CD4+ T cells from PBMCs. The subset denotes: CD45RA-negative fraction. The receptors were sampled from a man aged 18 to 29 in good health. Some clones in this sample may be carry-over from other donors' samples.

This clone was recorded a few times. This chain connects TRBV6-1 to TRBJ1-4; TRBD1 is a possible D gene (6 bases). The CDR3 is made up of 15 amino acids. Trimming left V 3 bases short and J 8 bases short, with 16 bases between. Germline CDR1 MNHNS, CDR2 SASEGT. The CDR3 loop reads CASSEPTPRGEKLFF. Written as DNA, the CDR3 is TGTGCCAGCAGTGAGCCTACCCCGAGGGGGGAAAAACTGTTTTTT.

Points on this clone: A much larger clone sits a single nucleotide away, making a read error possible. The V gene is TRBV7-8, the J gene TRBJ2-7; a weak D match, TRBD1 (6 bases). The germline V gene has CDR1 SGHVS and CDR2 FQNEAQ. The CDR3 extends over 13 amino acids. Trimming shortened V by 5 bases and J by 1 base, and 9 bases separated the two germline ends. CDR3: CASSQDRSYEQYF. The CDR3 DNA is TGTGCCAGCAGCCAGGACAGATCCTACGAGCAGTACTTC.

This chain joins TRBV4-3 and TRBJ1-5; D not certain. CDR3 length: 15 residues. Germline V gene lookup returns CDR1 LGHNA and CDR2 YSLEER. V was clipped by 4 bases and J by 0 bases, with 10 bases between them. The DNA of the CDR3 is TGCGCCAGCAGCCTACTAGCCCATAGCAATCAGCCCCAGCATTTT. This translates into CASSLLAHSNQPQHF.

A few counts support this clone. For the CDR3, the DNA is TGTGCCAGCAGCAAAGACAGGGGTTGCTACACCTTC. Translating gives CASSKDRGCYTF. V and J are TRBV21-1 and TRBJ1-2; the table's D gene call, TRBD1, was not cross checked with the DNA. TRBV21-1 corresponds to a pseudogene. This CDR3 comprises 12 residues.

The chain uses TRBV28 and TRBJ2-6, with TRBD1 matching 7 bases. V shed 6 bases, J shed 0 bases, and the junction held 11 bases outside the gene matches. The CDR3 totals 18 residues. Germline CDR1 is MDHEN and CDR2 is SYDVKM. CDR3: CASSFWTGLNSGANVLTF. Written as DNA, the CDR3 is TGTGCCAGCAGCTTTTGGACAGGCCTTAACTCTGGGGCCAACGTCCTGACTTTC.

CDR3 region: CASSRMGNEQFF. As DNA, the CDR3 is TGTGCCAGCAGTAGAATGGGCAATGAGCAGTTCTTC. V is TRBV14 and J is TRBJ2-1; no definite D call. Germline CDR1 reads SGHDN; CDR2 reads FVKESK. The CDR3 has 12 amino acids. Trimming cost V 6 bases and J 6 bases, with 9 bases left between them. Variable domain in full (rest from reference TRBV14 and TRBJ2-1): EAGVTQFPSHSVIEKGQTVTLRCDPISGHDNLYWYRRVMGKEIKFLLHFVKESKQDESGMPNNRFLAERTGGTYSTLKVQPAELEDSGVYFCASSRMGNEQFFGPGTRLTVL.